This T cell receptor beta chain derives from a study of cytomegalovirus exposure and HLA in healthy donors. PCR used 60 Vbeta primers and 13 Jbeta primers. The method was immunoSEQ multiplex PCR; TCRdb's version includes in-frame clones alone and lacks a portion of them. The sample lists over 150,000 clones; 55% to 80% were seen once. Donors had nominal health at sampling but likely had unrecorded immune exposures. In regard to this clone: The antigen is undetermined.

Study-level results: The authors confirmed in vitro that three CMV-associated chains were specific for CMV antigens. A later analysis reportedly identified an Asian-associated ancestry cluster as carrying fewer N-insertions than the roughly 700-donor mean. V- and J-gene trimming of TCR beta was linked (in a later analysis) to a missense DCLRE1C variant.

The CDR3 contains 13 residues. Germline V lookup: CDR1 SQVTM, CDR2 ANQGSEA. V lost 6 bases and J 7 bases, leaving 18 bases between the germline ends. The specimen was PBMCs. The receptor comes from a woman aged 18-29 years in good health and CMV-seropositive. The chain links TRBV29-1 to TRBJ1-1, with a possible D match to TRBD1 (5 bases). The CDR3 DNA reads as TGCAGCGTAGCCAGGGCTGCACCACTTGAAGCTTTCTTT. This sequence encodes CSVARAAPLEAFF.